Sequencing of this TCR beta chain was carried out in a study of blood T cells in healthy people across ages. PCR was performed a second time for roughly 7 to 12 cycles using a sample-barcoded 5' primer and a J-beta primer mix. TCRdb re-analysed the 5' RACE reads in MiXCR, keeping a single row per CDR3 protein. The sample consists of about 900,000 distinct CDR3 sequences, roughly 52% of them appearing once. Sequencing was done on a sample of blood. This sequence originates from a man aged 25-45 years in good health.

For the CDR3, the DNA is TGTGCCAGCAGTTTTCGGGGGGGTGGGGATGAAAAACTGTTTTTT. Translation gives CASSFRGGGDEKLFF. The chain has TRBV28 and TRBJ1-4; a weak D match, TRBD1 (5 bases). This CDR3 comprises 15 residues. With 3 bases removed from V and 6 bases from J, the gap between germline ends came to 14 bases. CDR1 and CDR2 from the germline V gene are MDHEN and SYDVKM.